Below are 32 T cell receptor beta chains sequenced from a single sample in a study of cytotoxic CD8 clonotypes in ibrutinib-treated CLL. Libraries were prepared by immunoSEQ multiplex PCR; TCRdb keeps only in-frame clonotypes and omits some of them. The repertoire includes around 310,000 clones, roughly 80% of them detected once, and about 6.7% sits in the top ten. This material consisted of PBMCs, taken before ibrutinib treatment. These receptors were taken from a human donor with chronic lymphocytic leukemia.

CDR3 sequence (DNA): TGTGCCTGGATTGGAGCGGAGCAGTACTTC. Encoded protein: CAWIGAEQYF. The chain employs TRBV30 and TRBJ2-7; D not resolved. The V end lost 4 bases, the J end lost 7 bases, and 8 bases lay between the germline ends. Germline values: CDR1 GTSNPN, CDR2 SVGIG (reference sequence). The CDR3 spans 10 residues. Using reference TRBV30 and TRBJ2-7 for the parts outside the CDR3, the full variable domain is SQTIHQWPATLVQPVGSPLSLECTVEGTSNPNLYWYRQAAGRGLQLLFYSVGIGQISSEVPQNLSASRPQDRQFILSSKKLLLSDSGFYLCAWIGAEQYFGPGTRLTVT.

This clone occurred a few times. This rearrangement joins TRBV2 to TRBJ1-2; D gene ambiguous. V lost 4 bases and J lost 0, with 6 bases in between. From germline, CDR1 is SNHLY and CDR2 FYNNEI. The CDR3 contains 13 residues. In DNA form, the CDR3 reads TGTGCCAGCAGTGCGGTCCCTAACTATGGCTACACCTTC. As protein: CASSAVPNYGYTF.

This sequence joins TRBV7-6 and TRBJ2-1; D is ambiguous. Trimming stripped 1 base from V and 3 bases from J, with 1 base between. Germline CDR1 and CDR2: SGHVS and FNYEAQ. The CDR3 spans 12 residues. Here the CDR3 DNA reads TGTGCCAGCAGCTTAGGCTACAATGAGCAGTTCTTC. Its protein is CASSLGYNEQFF.

The rearrangement uses TRBV18 and TRBJ2-2; D call uncertain. CDR1 and CDR2 (germline): KGHSH, LQKENI. Trimming removed 0 bases from V and 4 bases from J, with 9 bases in between. The CDR3 sequence is 15 residues long. The CDR3 spells CASSPPVRSTGELFF. The CDR3 coding sequence is TGTGCCAGCTCACCACCCGTCCGGAGCACCGGGGAGCTGTTTTTT.

The V gene is TRBV7-2, the J gene TRBJ1-1; no firm D call. Germline CDR1 is SGHTA and CDR2 is FQGNSA. This CDR3 is 15 amino acids long. Trimming took 1 base from V and 7 from J, leaving 16 bases between them. The CDR3 region is CASSLVDRTPFEAFF. As DNA, the CDR3 is TGTGCCAGCAGCTTAGTTGATCGTACTCCCTTTGAAGCTTTCTTT.

V usage is TRBV4-1 and J usage is TRBJ1-2; D remains ambiguous. The germline V gene encodes CDR1 MGHRA and CDR2 YSYEKL. The CDR3 totals 14 residues. Trimming removed 0 bases from V and 10 bases from J, with 15 bases in between. The CDR3 region is CASSQEWMEVDYTF. In DNA form, the CDR3 reads TGCGCCAGCAGCCAAGAATGGATGGAGGTGGACTACACCTTC.

The rearrangement uses TRBV30 and TRBJ2-3, with D perhaps TRBD2 (5 bases). The CDR3 is 17 residues long. Trimming stripped 0 bases from V and 1 base from J, with 17 bases between. CDR1 is GTSNPN, CDR2 SVGIG, per germline (reference sequence). The CDR3 protein is CAWSVFSGKEGTDTQYF. As DNA, the CDR3 is TGTGCCTGGAGTGTATTCAGTGGAAAGGAGGGCACAGATACGCAGTATTTT. The variable domain in full, with the rest retrieved from reference TRBV30 and TRBJ2-3, is SQTIHQWPATLVQPVGSPLSLECTVEGTSNPNLYWYRQAAGRGLQLLFYSVGIGQISSEVPQNLSASRPQDRQFILSSKKLLLSDSGFYLCAWSVFSGKEGTDTQYFGPGTRLTVL.

This sequence joins TRBV5-5 and TRBJ1-2, with D unclear. The CDR3 length is 15 residues. Germline assignment: CDR1 SGHKS and CDR2 YYEKEE (reference sequence). V was trimmed by 0 bases and J by 4 bases, leaving 13 bases between them. CDR3 bases: TGTGCCAGCAGCTTGGAGATGGACCCCAGCTATGGCTACACCTTC. This codes for CASSLEMDPSYGYTF.

A single count supports this clone. This chain links TRBV7-8 with TRBJ2-7, with 8 bases fitting TRBD1. This CDR3 is 15 amino acids long. Germline CDR1 and CDR2: SGHVS and FQNEAQ. J lost 6 bases, V lost 5 bases, and 12 bases had no gene match. Here the CDR3 DNA reads TGTGCCAGCAGCCTAGGGGACTTCAGGGGGCCCGAGCAGTACTTC. Its translation is CASSLGDFRGPEQYF.

This chain links TRBV30 with TRBJ1-1, with D unclear. The germline V gene has CDR1 GTSNPN and CDR2 SVGIG (reference sequence). The CDR3 covers 13 residues. V was shortened by 2 bases and J by 2 bases, with 9 bases between the two germline ends. The CDR3 bases are TGTGCCTGGAGTAGGAAAACCAACACTGAAGCTTTCTTT. It is translated as CAWSRKTNTEAFF.

This clone was seen more than once but under ten times. The chain employs TRBV6-5 and TRBJ2-7; 11 bases agree with TRBD2. The CDR3 runs to 15 residues. The germline V gene encodes CDR1 MNHEY and CDR2 SVGAGI. The V segment lost 5 bases and the J segment 2 bases; nucleotides outside the gene matches: 5. The chain's CDR3 is CASSTGLAAPYEQYF. As DNA, the CDR3 is TGTGCCAGCAGTACGGGACTAGCGGCCCCCTACGAGCAGTACTTC.

V usage is TRBV30 and J usage is TRBJ2-2; TRBD2 matches 7 bases. Germline CDR1 is GTSNPN and CDR2 is SVGIG (reference sequence). After removal of 3 bases from V and 3 bases from J, the junction contained 7 bases not matched to a gene. There are 15 residues in the CDR3. CDR3 protein: CAWRGRDPYTGELFF. The CDR3 nucleotides are TGTGCCTGGAGGGGGAGGGACCCCTACACCGGGGAGCTGTTTTTT.

This sequence joins TRBV4-2 and TRBJ2-2; D may be TRBD2 (6 bases). This CDR3 has 20 amino acids. Germline CDR1 LGHNA, CDR2 YNFKEQ. V lost 0 bases and J 0 bases, leaving 20 bases between the germline ends. The CDR3 spells CASSQDRPASVTSNTGELFF. CDR3 nucleotides: TGTGCCAGCAGCCAAGACCGACCCGCTAGCGTAACTTCGAACACCGGGGAGCTGTTTTTT.

This chain links TRBV7-2 with TRBJ1-2; D is undetermined. With 4 bases removed from V and 7 bases from J, the gap between germline ends came to 16 bases. CDR1 is SGHTA, CDR2 FQGNSA, per germline. The CDR3 is 14 residues long. CDR3 bases: TGTGCCAGCAGCTCGACCGGATCCGCGCTTGGCTACACCTTC. Translated: CASSSTGSALGYTF. Supplemented by reference TRBV7-2 and TRBJ1-2, the full variable domain reads GAGVSQSPSNKVTEKGKDVELRCDPISGHTALYWYRQSLGQGLEFLIYFQGNSAPDKSGLPSDRFSAERTGGSVSTLTIQRTQQEDSAVYLCASSSTGSALGYTFGSGTRLTVV.

The CDR3 bases are TGTGCCAGCAGTAGACAGGGGGGCTACGAGCAGTACTTC. Protein sequence: CASSRQGGYEQYF. The V gene is TRBV5-4, the J gene TRBJ2-7; 9 nucleotides line up with TRBD1. Trimming at V came to 5 bases and at J to 3 bases, leaving 3 bases not matched to a gene. Germline loops: CDR1 SGHNT, CDR2 YYREEE (reference sequence). The CDR3 runs 13 residues.

The genes are TRBV6-5 and TRBJ1-2; 9 bases align to TRBD1. Germline CDR1 reads MNHEY; CDR2 reads SVGAGI. Trimming at V came to 7 bases and at J to 4 bases, leaving 7 bases not matched to a gene. The CDR3 spans 14 residues. The CDR3 DNA sequence: TGTGCCAGCACTGGACAGGGGAGTCTCTATGGCTACACCTTC. Amino acids: CASTGQGSLYGYTF.

For this clone: The same CDR3 also results from other DNA sequences found in this sample. The V gene is TRBV5-1, the J gene TRBJ1-1; TRBD1 is a possible D gene (5 bases). The V end was cut by 4 bases, the J end by 2 bases, with 12 bases between. Per germline, CDR1 SGHRS and CDR2 YFSETQ. The CDR3 runs to 14 residues. CDR3 in amino acids: CASSLGLTNTEAFF. The CDR3 region has the DNA TGCGCCAGCAGCCTGGGACTGACAAACACTGAAGCTTTCTTT.

This clone was picked up many times. J is TRBJ1-2 and V is TRBV7-2, with no clear D. The CDR3 has 14 residues. CDR1 and CDR2 (germline): SGHTA, FQGNSA. Trimming left V 4 bases short and J 4 bases short, with 13 bases between. The CDR3 bases are TGTGCCAGCAGCTCCAACAGTGGGAGCTATGGCTACACCTTC. Amino acids: CASSSNSGSYGYTF.

The chain is built from TRBV6-1 and TRBJ2-7, with D possibly TRBD2 on 5 matching bases. The CDR3 is 15 amino acids. V was trimmed by 1 base and J by 0 bases, leaving 10 bases between them. Germline CDR1 and CDR2: MNHNS and SASEGT. The CDR3 loop is CASSEGETSSYEQYF. CDR3 coding DNA: TGTGCCAGCAGTGAAGGGGAGACAAGCTCCTACGAGCAGTACTTC.

This sequence joins TRBV5-1 and TRBJ1-3; D is unresolved. The germline V and J ends were trimmed by 5 bases and 0 bases, with 9 bases remaining between them. CDR3 size: 14 residues. Germline V gene lookup returns CDR1 SGHRS and CDR2 YFSETQ. The CDR3 DNA reads as TGCGCCAGCAGGGCAGGCTCCTCTGGAAACACCATATATTTT. Amino acids: CASRAGSSGNTIYF. Using reference TRBV5-1 and TRBJ1-3 for the parts outside the CDR3, the full variable domain is KAGVTQTPRYLIKTRGQQVTLSCSPISGHRSVSWYQQTPGQGLQFLFEYFSETQRNKGNFPGRFSGRQFSNSRSEMNVSTLELGDSALYLCASRAGSSGNTIYFGEGSWLTVV.

The chain is built from TRBV4-3 and TRBJ2-3, with TRBD2 as a possible D gene (6 bases). V lost 0 bases and J 0 bases, leaving 10 bases between the germline ends. The length of the CDR3 is 16 residues. CDR1 LGHNA and CDR2 YSLEER come from the germline V gene. CDR3 coding DNA: TGCGCCAGCAGCCAAGATACGGGAGAGAGCACAGATACGCAGTATTTT. This codes for CASSQDTGESTDTQYF.

The CDR3 protein is CAISEYRSYEQYF. The CDR3 DNA is TGTGCCATCAGTGAGTACCGTTCCTACGAGCAGTACTTC. The gene calls are TRBV10-3 and TRBJ2-7; unclear D gene. This CDR3 is 13 amino acids long. Germline V gene lookup returns CDR1 ENHRY and CDR2 SYGVKD. Between the trimmed V and J ends, which lost 1 base and 1 base, there was a span of 5 bases.

The J gene is TRBJ2-3, the V gene TRBV5-6, with D possibly called TRBD1 or TRBD2 (6 bases each). Germline V gene data show CDR1 as SGHDT and CDR2 as YYEEEE. The CDR3 runs to 15 residues. V lost 5 bases to trimming and J lost 2 bases, with 15 bases between them. CDR3 DNA: TGTGCCAGCAGTTGGGGGGCGTGGGCCACAGATACGCAGTATTTT. It codes for CASSWGAWATDTQYF. The full variable domain, its missing parts supplied by reference TRBV5-6 and TRBJ2-3, is DAGVTQSPTHLIKTRGQQVTLRCSPKSGHDTVSWYQQALGQGPQFIFQYYEEEERQRGNFPDRFSGHQFPNYSSELNVNALLLGDSALYLCASSWGAWATDTQYFGPGTRLTVL.

The chain combines TRBV7-2 with TRBJ2-7; perhaps TRBD1 as D (7 bases). The germline CDR1 and CDR2 sequences are SGHTA and FQGNSA. This CDR3 has 15 amino acids. With 1 base removed from V and 4 bases from J, the gap between germline ends came to 14 bases. The CDR3 DNA reads TGTGCCAGCAGCTTAGGCGGGACAGACAGGTACGAGCAGTACTTC. Encoded protein: CASSLGGTDRYEQYF. Looking up the rest from reference TRBV7-2 and TRBJ2-7 gives the full variable domain: GAGVSQSPSNKVTEKGKDVELRCDPISGHTALYWYRQSLGQGLEFLIYFQGNSAPDKSGLPSDRFSAERTGGSVSTLTIQRTQQEDSAVYLCASSLGGTDRYEQYFGPGTRLTVT.

The chain uses TRBV5-1 and TRBJ2-7, with D unresolved. The CDR3 loop spans 11 amino acids. Germline V CDR1 and CDR2: SGHRS, YFSETQ. V gave up 0 bases and J gave up 12 bases, with 10 bases separating them. In DNA, the CDR3 is TGCGCCAGCAGCTTGGGTAGAAGTCTGTACTTC. It yields the protein CASSLGRSLYF.

The chain combines TRBV27 with TRBJ1-1; D gene uncertain. The germline V gene has CDR1 MNHEY and CDR2 SMNVEV (reference sequence). The CDR3 contains 14 residues. Trimming stripped 3 bases from V and 3 bases from J, with 11 bases between. CDR3 sequence reads: CASSFEGADTEAFF. In DNA form, the CDR3 reads TGTGCCAGCAGTTTCGAGGGAGCGGACACTGAAGCTTTCTTT.

This chain connects TRBV2 to TRBJ2-5; D remains unclear. Trimming took 7 bases from V and 1 from J, leaving 10 bases between them. Per the germline V gene, CDR1 is SNHLY and CDR2 is FYNNEI. The CDR3 loop spans 13 amino acids. The CDR3 spells CASTSVGQETQYF. Written as DNA, the CDR3 is TGTGCCAGCACCTCCGTCGGCCAAGAGACCCAGTACTTC.

The chain combines TRBV6-5 with TRBJ2-3; no clear D. CDR3 size: 13 residues. Trimming stripped 8 bases from V and 2 bases from J, with 11 bases between. Germline CDR1 and CDR2: MNHEY and SVGAGI. The CDR3 region has the DNA TGTGCCAGCGTTTCCTCTACCACAGATACGCAGTATTTT. It yields the protein CASVSSTTDTQYF.

The chain carries TRBV5-1 and TRBJ2-7, with D perhaps matching TRBD2 (5 bases). V was clipped by 2 bases and J by 5 bases, with 11 bases between them. Germline CDR1 SGHRS, CDR2 YFSETQ. The CDR3 runs 13 residues. CDR3 region: CASSFRGMDEQYF. DNA for the CDR3: TGCGCCAGCAGCTTCCGAGGGATGGACGAGCAGTACTTC.

The rearrangement links TRBV20-1 to TRBJ2-1, with D maybe TRBD2 (6 bases). The ends were cut back, 5 bases at V and 8 bases at J, with 10 bases in the middle. Germline CDR1 and CDR2: DFQATT and SNEGSKA (reference sequence). The CDR3 consists of 11 residues. CDR3 protein: CSAELAYEQFF. CDR3 in DNA: TGCAGTGCTGAACTAGCCTATGAGCAGTTCTTC.

The chain links TRBV5-6 to TRBJ1-4; no firm D call. Germline CDR1 and CDR2: SGHDT and YYEEEE. The V and J ends lost 2 bases and 1 base respectively, with 12 bases between them. The CDR3 is made up of 16 amino acids. The CDR3 nucleotides are TGTGCCAGCAGCTTTTATTTGGAGGGAACTAATGAAAAACTGTTTTTT. Protein product: CASSFYLEGTNEKLFF.

In its sample, this clone was seen a few times. J is TRBJ2-7 and V is TRBV7-9; a weak D match, TRBD1 (6 bases). Germline V gene data show CDR1 as SEHNR and CDR2 as FQNEAQ (reference sequence). This CDR3 comprises 12 residues. V lost 5 bases and J 4 bases, leaving 9 bases between the germline ends. The CDR3 nucleotides are TGTGCCAGCAGCCGCGGACAGTACGAGCAGTACTTC. It encodes CASSRGQYEQYF.